This T cell receptor beta chain was recovered during a study of CD8 T cells in ankylosing spondylitis. CDR1 SGDLS and CDR2 YYNGEE come from the germline V gene. This CDR3 region has 14 residues. Trimming removed 4 bases at V and 4 bases at J, with 15 bases between. General study points: Characteristic of ankylosing spondylitis blood, it appeared, was a TCR beta motif comprising roughly 8 highly homologous variants. As for the disease-linked clones, they showed a CD8+ phenotype and occurred at relatively low frequencies in peripheral blood. Reported data indicate significant enrichment of disease-linked clones within matched ankylosing spondylitis synovial fluid.

This clonotype was counted many times. The antigen remains undetermined. Each CDR3 protein is one row after TCRdb ran MiXCR on the 5' RACE reads. The sample includes around 30,000 distinct CDR3 sequences, about 5.1% of them seen just once. The sample consisted of blood, either unsorted or a sorted T cell fraction (not recorded which). The chain combines TRBV9 with TRBJ2-7; TRBD1 might be the D (6 bases). The clonotype originates from a female donor with ankylosing spondylitis or in good health (not recorded which). CDR3 DNA sequence: TGTGCCAGCAGCCAGGGGACGGAGGAATACGAGCAGTACTTC. This sequence encodes CASSQGTEEYEQYF.